This T cell receptor beta chain was captured in a study of human thymus T cells. Germline-derived CDR1 and CDR2 are SGHTA and FQGNSA. V lost 5 bases to trimming and J lost 6 bases, with 9 bases between them. This CDR3 comprises 12 residues. Corrective heart surgery yielded the resections from which the thymus tissue came. Profiled with immunoSEQ multiplex PCR; TCRdb holds only in-frame clones, not every one. The repertoire consists of roughly 120,000 clones, with 90% to 95% occurring once and the leading ten covering less than 0.03%. The source of this sequence is a boy under three years old with a congenital heart defect but otherwise immunologically healthy. The sequenced material came from thymus tissue. The genes are TRBV7-2 and TRBJ2-3; D is unclear. The CDR3 DNA is TGTGCCAGCAGCCCCCAATCGGATACGCAGTATTTT. This sequence encodes CASSPQSDTQYF.